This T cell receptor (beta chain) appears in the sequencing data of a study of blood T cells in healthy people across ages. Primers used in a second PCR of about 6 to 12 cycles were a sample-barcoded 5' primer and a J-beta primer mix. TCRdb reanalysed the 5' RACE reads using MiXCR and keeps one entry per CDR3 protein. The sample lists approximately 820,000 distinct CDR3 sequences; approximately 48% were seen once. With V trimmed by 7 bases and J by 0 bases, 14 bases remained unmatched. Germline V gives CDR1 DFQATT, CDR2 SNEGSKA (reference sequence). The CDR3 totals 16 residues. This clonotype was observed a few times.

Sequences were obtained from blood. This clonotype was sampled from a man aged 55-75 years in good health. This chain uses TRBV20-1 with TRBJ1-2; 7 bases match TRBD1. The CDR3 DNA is TGCAGTGTTACAAGCAAGGGGACAGTTACTAACTATGGCTACACCTTC. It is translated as CSVTSKGTVTNYGYTF.